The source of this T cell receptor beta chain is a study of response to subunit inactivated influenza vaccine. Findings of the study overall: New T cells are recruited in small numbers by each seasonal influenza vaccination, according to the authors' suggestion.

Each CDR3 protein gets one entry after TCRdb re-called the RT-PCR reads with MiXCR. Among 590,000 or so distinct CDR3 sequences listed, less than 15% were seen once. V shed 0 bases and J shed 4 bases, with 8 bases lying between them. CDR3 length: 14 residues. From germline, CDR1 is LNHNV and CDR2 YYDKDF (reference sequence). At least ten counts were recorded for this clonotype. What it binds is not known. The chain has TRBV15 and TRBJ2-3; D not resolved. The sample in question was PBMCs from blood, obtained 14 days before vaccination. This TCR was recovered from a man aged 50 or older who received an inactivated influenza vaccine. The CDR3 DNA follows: TGTGCCACCAGCAGAGATAGGCTAGCAGATACGCAGTATTTT. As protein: CATSRDRLADTQYF. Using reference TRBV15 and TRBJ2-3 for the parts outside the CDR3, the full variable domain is DAMVIQNPRYQVTQFGKPVTLSCSQTLNHNVMYWYQQKSSQAPKLLFHYYDKDFNNEADTPDNFQSRRPNTSFCFLDIRSPGLGDTAMYLCATSRDRLADTQYFGPGTRLTVL.